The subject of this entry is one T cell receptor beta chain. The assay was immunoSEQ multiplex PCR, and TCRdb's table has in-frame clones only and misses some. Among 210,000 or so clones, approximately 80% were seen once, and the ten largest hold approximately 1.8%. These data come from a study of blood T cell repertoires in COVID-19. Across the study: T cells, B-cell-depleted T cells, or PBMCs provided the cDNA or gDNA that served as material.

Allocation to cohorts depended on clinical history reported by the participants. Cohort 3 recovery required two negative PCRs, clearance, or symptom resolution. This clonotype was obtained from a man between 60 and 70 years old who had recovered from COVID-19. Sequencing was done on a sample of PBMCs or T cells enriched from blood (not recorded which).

The CDR3 DNA follows: TGTGCCAGTAGTAGTAGCGGGGGGGCAGATACGCAGTATTTT. It translates to CASSSSGGADTQYF. V gene TRBV19 combines with J gene TRBJ2-3, with 11 bases that match TRBD2. Trimming at V came to 4 bases and at J to 4 bases, leaving 1 base not matched to a gene. Germline lookup yields CDR1 LNHDA and CDR2 SQIVND (reference sequence). This CDR3 contains 14 residues.